Reported below is one T cell receptor (beta chain). The target antigen is unknown. These data belong to a study of graft-versus-host responses after intestinal transplantation. Turning to the study itself: Tacrolimus plus steroids were given to all recipients for 3 to 4 years, preceded by anti-thymocyte globulin induction.

Study observations and caveats: There was an association between peak levels of circulating GvH clones and early post-transplant HvG declines. Patients who carried graft-donor T cell macrochimerism also had high graft-versus-host to host-versus-graft clonal ratios in their allografts. Recipient marrow harbored GvH clones, some of which surfaced first in ileum or blood.

TCRdb's copy holds only in-frame clones and misses some; the assay was immunoSEQ multiplex PCR. The table has about 85,000 clones, more than 85% seen once. This receptor was obtained from a human donor who was the organ donor for an intestinal transplant. This sample comprised unstimulated CD8+ T cells sorted from spleen or lymph node cells, obtained before transplant.

In DNA form, the CDR3 reads TGCAGCGTTGAAGGGGATTCTTACGAGCAGTACTTC. Its translation: CSVEGDSYEQYF. The rearrangement uses TRBV29-1 and TRBJ2-7; D remains ambiguous. Germline values: CDR1 SQVTM, CDR2 ANQGSEA. The germline V and J ends were trimmed by 1 base and 4 bases, with 8 bases remaining between them. There are 12 residues in the CDR3.